The 28 T cell receptor beta chains given below trace back to one sample, sequenced in a study of cytomegalovirus exposure and HLA in healthy donors. The repertoire was sequenced with immunoSEQ multiplex PCR; TCRdb's copy has only in-frame clones and lacks some. In the table there are 240,000 or so clones, approximately 83% of which are singletons. Sequencing used PBMCs. These receptor sequences come from a woman in her twenties or thirties in good health and CMV-seropositive.

The rearrangement joins TRBV5-1 to TRBJ1-3; D perhaps matches TRBD1 (5 bases). CDR1 and CDR2 from the germline V gene are SGHRS and YFSETQ. CDR3 size: 15 residues. V gave up 4 bases and J gave up 9 bases, with 20 bases separating them. CDR3 sequence (DNA): TGCGCCAGCAGCCCGGCCGCCGGGGACTTTGGCACCATATATTTT. Protein: CASSPAAGDFGTIYF.

This chain connects TRBV6-1 to TRBJ1-2, with 8 bases lining up with TRBD1. The V gene end was trimmed by 6 bases and the J gene end by 6 bases; junction bases not matched to a gene: 9. The CDR3 sequence is 14 residues long. From germline, CDR1 is MNHNS and CDR2 SASEGT. CDR3 in DNA: TGTGCCAGCAGGGAGACAGGGGCATTCGATGGCTACACCTTC. It encodes CASRETGAFDGYTF.

The rearrangement uses TRBV6-4 and TRBJ2-7; 7 bases are shared with TRBD1. The CDR3 runs 17 residues. The V gene's germline CDR1 is MRHNA and CDR2 SNTAGT. J gave up 3 bases and V 7 bases, and 18 bases lay outside the gene matches. This CDR3 reads CASKPTNEGAVLYEQYF. CDR3 sequence (DNA): TGTGCCAGCAAACCTACGAATGAGGGGGCGGTCCTCTACGAGCAGTACTTC.

The rearrangement uses TRBV9 and TRBJ2-1; TRBD1 matches 8 bases. The V gene end was trimmed by 4 bases and the J gene end by 4 bases; junction bases not matched to a gene: 10. Germline CDR1 reads SGDLS; CDR2 reads YYNGEE. The CDR3 consists of 16 residues. The CDR3 sequence: CASSSRDRSFYNEQFF. CDR3 DNA sequence: TGTGCCAGCAGCTCCCGGGACAGGTCCTTTTACAATGAGCAGTTCTTC.

The genes are TRBV30 and TRBJ1-1; 7 nucleotides match TRBD1. With 3 bases clipped from V and 1 base from J, the junction kept 5 bases outside the gene matches. Looked up from germline, CDR1 is GTSNPN and CDR2 is SVGIG (reference sequence). The CDR3 is 14 residues long. CDR3 DNA sequence: TGTGCCTGGAGGCCCCGGACAGGGAACACTGAAGCTTTCTTT. Translated, it gives CAWRPRTGNTEAFF.

The chain employs TRBV25-1 and TRBJ2-6; 8 nucleotides align to TRBD2. V dropped 8 bases and J dropped 0; count of bases not matched to a gene: 9. The CDR3 has 17 amino acids. Germline loops: CDR1 MGHDK, CDR2 SYGVNS. As DNA, the CDR3 is TGTGCCAGCTCGGTGGCGGGGGGTTCCTCTGGGGCCAACGTCCTGACTTTC. This encodes CASSVAGGSSGANVLTF.

The chain is built from TRBV28 and TRBJ1-2; TRBD1 matches 8 bases. Trimming cost V 7 bases and J 5 bases; bases outside gene matches: 9. Germline V lookup: CDR1 MDHEN, CDR2 SYDVKM. This CDR3 region has 14 residues. The CDR3 here is CASTRTGQGYGYTF. The DNA for the CDR3 is TGTGCCAGCACCCGGACAGGACAGGGATATGGCTACACCTTC.

The rearrangement links TRBV5-1 to TRBJ2-1, with TRBD2 identical over 7 bases. V was clipped by 4 bases and J by 9 bases; unmatched bases: 19. CDR3 length equals 17 residues. From germline, CDR1 is SGHRS and CDR2 YFSETQ. CDR3 in amino acids: CASSPEEAGNENGEQFF. CDR3 DNA sequence: TGCGCCAGCAGCCCGGAAGAAGCGGGAAATGAAAATGGTGAGCAGTTCTTC.

The genes are TRBV28 and TRBJ2-3; D is possibly TRBD1 (6 bases). Germline V CDR1 and CDR2: MDHEN, SYDVKM. V was shortened by 8 bases and J by 3 bases, with 15 bases between the two germline ends. The CDR3 has 14 amino acids. The CDR3 sequence is CASAEQGWTDTQYF. The CDR3, as DNA: TGTGCCAGCGCCGAACAGGGTTGGACAGATACGCAGTATTTT.

This chain joins TRBV9 and TRBJ2-5; 11 bases align to TRBD2. This CDR3 contains 15 residues. Per germline, CDR1 SGDLS and CDR2 YYNGEE. Trimming at V came to 2 bases and at J to 5 bases, leaving 5 bases not matched to a gene. As DNA, the CDR3 is TGTGCCAGCAGCGTTACTAGCGGGAGAGGGGAGACCCAGTACTTC. Translating it yields CASSVTSGRGETQYF.

This chain uses TRBV6-1 with TRBJ2-7; 12 nucleotides align to TRBD1. Germline V gene data show CDR1 as MNHNS and CDR2 as SASEGT. The CDR3 has 15 amino acids. The junction had 8 bases not matched to a gene; V was cut back by 4 bases and J by 7 bases. CDR3 region: CASSGGTGGFQEQYF. The CDR3 coding sequence is TGTGCCAGCAGTGGGGGGACAGGGGGCTTTCAGGAGCAGTACTTC.

This clone was recorded only once. V gene TRBV5-1 combines with J gene TRBJ2-7; 10 nucleotides match TRBD2. The germline CDR1 and CDR2 sequences are SGHRS and YFSETQ. Trimming removed 4 bases from V and 0 bases from J; junction bases left unmatched: 7. The CDR3 contains 16 residues. The CDR3, as DNA: TGCGCCAGCAGCCTACTAACTAGCGGGACCTCCTACGAGCAGTACTTC. It encodes CASSLLTSGTSYEQYF.

J is TRBJ2-7 and V is TRBV27; tentative D call: TRBD2 (5 bases). V was trimmed by 3 bases and J by 6 bases, leaving 15 bases between them. Germline-derived CDR1 and CDR2 are MNHEY and SMNVEV (reference sequence). The length of the CDR3 is 14 residues. The CDR3, as DNA: TGTGCCAGCAGTTTTGTGGCGGGCGGTCCCGAGCAGTACTTC. Amino acid sequence: CASSFVAGGPEQYF.

The chain is built from TRBV5-4 and TRBJ2-3; TRBD1 aligns across 9 bases. After removal of 4 bases from V and 1 base from J, the junction contained 4 bases not matched to a gene. The CDR3 sequence is 15 residues long. Germline CDR1 and CDR2: SGHNT and YYREEE (reference sequence). In DNA, the CDR3 is TGTGCCAGCAGCCTGGACAGGGGAGGCACAGATACGCAGTATTTT. It translates to CASSLDRGGTDTQYF. Complete variable domain (other parts from reference TRBV5-4 and TRBJ2-3): ETGVTQSPTHLIKTRGQQVTLRCSSQSGHNTVSWYQQALGQGPQFIFQYYREEENGRGNFPPRFSGLQFPNYSSELNVNALELDDSALYLCASSLDRGGTDTQYFGPGTRLTVL.

The chain carries TRBV4-1 and TRBJ1-5, with a tentative D call TRBD1 (6 bases). Germline lookup yields CDR1 MGHRA and CDR2 YSYEKL. Trimming stripped 1 base from V and 7 bases from J, with 14 bases between. CDR3 length equals 15 residues. In nucleotides, the CDR3 is TGCGCCAGCAGCCAAGTACAGGGTCTAGGGCAGCCCCAGCATTTT. It yields the protein CASSQVQGLGQPQHF.

The V call is TRBV27, the J call TRBJ1-2; a weak D match, TRBD1 (6 bases). The CDR3 is 12 amino acids. Trimming shortened V by 5 bases and J by 7 bases, and 11 bases separated the two germline ends. Germline CDR1 and CDR2: MNHEY and SMNVEV (reference sequence). CDR3 bases: TGTGCCAGCAGTACAGCAGGGGTTGGCTACACCTTC. Translation: CASSTAGVGYTF.

This clone was counted a single time. The chain links TRBV27 to TRBJ2-7; possible D gene TRBD2, 6 bases. Germline V gene lookup returns CDR1 MNHEY and CDR2 SMNVEV (reference sequence). CDR3 size: 12 residues. V was shortened by 9 bases and J by 2 bases, with 11 bases between the two germline ends. The CDR3 nucleotides read TGTGCCAGTGGGGACTTCACCTACGAGCAGTACTTC. Amino acids: CASGDFTYEQYF.

Turning to this clone: Other DNA sequences in this specimen translate into the identical CDR3. The rearrangement joins TRBV7-9 to TRBJ2-7; TRBD1 aligns across 7 bases. The CDR3 has 12 amino acids. The V gene's germline CDR1 is SEHNR and CDR2 FQNEAQ (reference sequence). V dropped 8 bases and J dropped 3; count of bases not matched to a gene: 4. CDR3 sequence (DNA): TGTGCCAGCGTACGGGACAGCTACGAGCAGTACTTC. Its protein product is CASVRDSYEQYF.

The genes are TRBV5-4 and TRBJ1-1, with D maybe TRBD1 (5 bases). V lost 4 bases to trimming and J lost 4 bases, with 14 bases between them. The CDR3 length is 14 residues. Germline-derived CDR1 and CDR2 are SGHNT and YYREEE (reference sequence). The CDR3 sequence is CASSKQVAATEAFF. For the CDR3, the DNA is TGTGCCAGCAGCAAACAGGTAGCAGCCACTGAAGCTTTCTTT.

This chain links TRBV14 with TRBJ2-1, with D possibly matching TRBD2 (6 bases). The CDR3 contains 15 residues. V was trimmed by 0 bases and J by 8 bases, leaving 14 bases between them. Germline values: CDR1 SGHDN, CDR2 FVKESK. CDR3: CASSQDWPSAHEQFF. The DNA for the CDR3 is TGTGCCAGCAGCCAAGATTGGCCTAGCGCCCATGAGCAGTTCTTC.

V is TRBV9 and J is TRBJ2-7, with 7 bases that match TRBD2. The CDR3 runs to 15 residues. With 0 bases clipped from V and 2 bases from J, the junction kept 5 bases outside the gene matches. Germline CDR1 SGDLS, CDR2 YYNGEE. CDR3 loop: CASSVAIGLAYEQYF. CDR3 bases: TGTGCCAGCAGCGTAGCTATAGGACTAGCCTACGAGCAGTACTTC.

CDR3 DNA: TGCGCCAGCAGCTTTAGAGGAGGGCTTGACGAGCAGTACTTC. Its translation is CASSFRGGLDEQYF. V usage is TRBV5-1 and J usage is TRBJ2-7; tentative D call: TRBD2 (6 bases). V dropped 2 bases and J dropped 5 bases, with 14 bases sitting between them. CDR3 size: 14 residues. Germline CDR1 SGHRS, CDR2 YFSETQ.

There are a few counts of this clone. The genes are TRBV27 and TRBJ2-7; the D gene is possibly TRBD1 (5 bases). This CDR3 contains 14 residues. V was shortened by 4 bases and J by 5 bases, with 15 bases between the two germline ends. Looked up from germline, CDR1 is MNHEY and CDR2 is SMNVEV (reference sequence). CDR3 protein: CASSSFRVLHEQYF. CDR3 DNA: TGTGCCAGCAGTTCATTCAGGGTATTACACGAGCAGTACTTC.

The gene calls are TRBV5-1 and TRBJ2-7; 10 nucleotides match TRBD2. V lost 2 bases and J lost 2; bases outside the gene matches: 1. CDR1 and CDR2 from the germline V gene are SGHRS and YFSETQ. The CDR3 is 14 amino acids. This CDR3 is CASSFGLAAYEQYF. CDR3 DNA: TGCGCCAGCAGCTTTGGACTAGCGGCCTACGAGCAGTACTTC.

The chain has TRBV15 and TRBJ2-2, with D maybe TRBD2 (6 bases). The CDR3 extends over 18 amino acids. Trimming took 0 bases from V and 0 from J, leaving 14 bases between them. Germline loops: CDR1 LNHNV, CDR2 YYDKDF (reference sequence). The CDR3 region is CATSRDGGGESNTGELFF. DNA of the CDR3: TGTGCCACCAGCAGAGATGGGGGAGGCGAGTCGAACACCGGGGAGCTGTTTTTT.

V usage is TRBV19 and J usage is TRBJ1-4; the D gene is possibly TRBD1 (6 bases). Germline V gives CDR1 LNHDA, CDR2 SQIVND (reference sequence). Trimming took off 10 bases at V and 4 bases at J, with 16 bases between the two ends. The CDR3 is 14 residues long. CDR3 protein: CATRTQGFNEKLFF. CDR3 DNA sequence: TGTGCCACCCGTACCCAGGGGTTTAATGAAAAACTGTTTTTT.

This clone was detected only a few times. The V call is TRBV2, the J call TRBJ2-7, with TRBD2 as a possible D gene (6 bases). CDR3 length: 13 amino acids. Trimming took 4 bases from V and 6 from J, leaving 13 bases between them. The germline V gene encodes CDR1 SNHLY and CDR2 FYNNEI. The CDR3 here is CASSVAGLGEQYF. CDR3 sequence (DNA): TGTGCCAGCAGTGTGGCGGGGCTGGGCGAGCAGTACTTC.

The chain combines TRBV18 with TRBJ1-5; a weak D match, TRBD1 (5 bases). The CDR3 runs 13 residues. Between the trimmed V and J ends, which lost 5 bases and 8 bases, there was a span of 13 bases. CDR1 is KGHSH, CDR2 LQKENI, per germline. The CDR3 DNA reads as TGTGCCAGCTCAGCGACAGAAGATGAGCCCCAGCATTTT. Translation: CASSATEDEPQHF.